Listed here are 11 T cell receptor beta chains from one sample, sequenced in a study of blood T cell repertoires in COVID-19. Profiling relied on immunoSEQ multiplex PCR, and the TCRdb table lists in-frame clones only, not all of them. The top ten hold 0.99% of the sample, which has 150,000 to 200,000 clones, around 87% seen once. The sample taken for sequencing was peripheral blood. All receptors come from a man in his late teens or twenties with acute or convalescent COVID-19.

The V gene is TRBV29-1, the J gene TRBJ2-6; perhaps TRBD1 as D (5 bases). The CDR3 totals 14 residues. V was shortened by 6 bases and J by 2 bases, with 11 bases between the two germline ends. The germline V gene encodes CDR1 SQVTM and CDR2 ANQGSEA. The CDR3 bases are TGCAGCGTGGGGAAAGGGGCTGGGGCCAACGTCCTGACTTTC. It is translated as CSVGKGAGANVLTF.

About this clone: This same CDR3 is encoded by further DNA sequences in the sample. The V and J genes are TRBV2 and TRBJ1-1, with 11 nucleotides matching TRBD1. The germline gives CDR1 SNHLY, CDR2 FYNNEI. This CDR3 has 14 amino acids. Losses at the gene ends were 6 bases for V and 4 bases for J; bases not matched to a gene: 4. The CDR3, as DNA: TGTGCCAGCAGCGCCGGGACAGGGGGCACTGAAGCTTTCTTT. It yields the protein CASSAGTGGTEAFF.

The J gene is TRBJ1-3, the V gene TRBV28; 7 positions agree with TRBD1. Germline CDR1 and CDR2: MDHEN and SYDVKM. Unmatched junction bases numbered 5, after V lost 6 bases and J lost 0 bases. The CDR3 covers 15 residues. DNA for the CDR3: TGTGCCAGCAGCCCTCGGACAGGCTCTGGAAACACCATATATTTT. Translation: CASSPRTGSGNTIYF.

The chain combines TRBV2 with TRBJ1-5; 7 nucleotides align to TRBD1. Germline V gene sequence: CDR1 SNHLY, CDR2 FYNNEI. The CDR3 extends over 14 amino acids. The V gene end was trimmed by 5 bases and the J gene end by 5 bases; junction bases not matched to a gene: 6. CDR3 sequence: CASSKTGHYQPQHF. The CDR3 coding sequence is TGTGCCAGCAGTAAGACAGGGCATTATCAGCCCCAGCATTTT.

The V call is TRBV23-1, the J call TRBJ2-7; the match to TRBD1 covers 9 bases. TRBV23-1 is sorted into the ORF group, with uncertain function. With 4 bases clipped from V and 2 bases from J, the junction kept 9 bases outside the gene matches. The CDR3 contains 16 residues. CDR3 protein: CASSPRGRQGAYEQYV. CDR3 DNA: TGCGCCAGCAGTCCAAGGGGGAGACAGGGGGCCTACGAGCAGTACGTC.

V usage is TRBV6-2 or TRBV6-3 and J usage is TRBJ2-3; 12 nucleotides match TRBD2. V was clipped by 6 bases and J by 1 base; unmatched bases: 8. CDR3 size: 17 residues. CDR1 and CDR2 (germline): MNHEY, SVGEGT. This CDR3 is CASSTGTSGSRTDTQYF. The CDR3 DNA reads as TGTGCCAGCAGCACCGGGACTAGCGGGTCGCGCACAGATACGCAGTATTTT.

The V call is TRBV9, the J call TRBJ2-1, with TRBD1 as a possible D gene (6 bases). V was shortened by 3 bases and J by 3 bases, with 13 bases between the two germline ends. This CDR3 region has 15 residues. Germline CDR1 and CDR2: SGDLS and YYNGEE. Written as DNA, the CDR3 is TGTGCCAGCAGCGAACTGACAGGTATCTACAATGAGCAGTTCTTC. Its translation: CASSELTGIYNEQFF.

The gene calls are TRBV2 and TRBJ2-3, with 16 positions matching TRBD2. The CDR3 loop spans 19 amino acids. The V and J ends lost 5 bases and 2 bases, in that order; junction bases with no gene match: 10. Germline CDR1 SNHLY, CDR2 FYNNEI. The CDR3 DNA reads TGTGCCAGCAGTCTGAAAGGGACTAGCGGGGGGGCTAACACAGATACGCAGTATTTT. Residues: CASSLKGTSGGANTDTQYF.

The chain uses TRBV5-6 and TRBJ2-7, with D tentatively TRBD1 (5 bases). CDR1 and CDR2 from the germline V gene are SGHDT and YYEEEE. Trimming removed 3 bases at V and 4 bases at J, with 8 bases between. CDR3 length equals 12 residues. The CDR3 DNA reads as TGTGCCAGCAGCTCAGGGAATTACGAGCAGTACGTC. It encodes CASSSGNYEQYV.

The DNA for the CDR3 is TGTGCCAGCAGTTACTGGCGTGGGGGGAAAAGGGATACGCAGTATTTT. It is translated as CASSYWRGGKRDTQYF. The chain is built from TRBV6-5 and TRBJ2-3, with D possibly being TRBD2 (6 bases). Germline-derived CDR1 and CDR2 are MNHEY and SVGAGI. The V end lost 1 base, the J end lost 6 bases, and 17 bases lay between the germline ends. This CDR3 spans 16 amino acids.

The CDR3 nucleotides read TGTGCCAGCAGCCCGGACAGGGTAGGGCAGTACTTC. Translation gives CASSPDRVGQYF. This chain connects TRBV5-5 to TRBJ2-7; 8 bases line up with TRBD1. The J segment lost 9 bases and the V segment lost 4 bases, leaving 6 bases of the junction unmatched. The CDR3 is 12 amino acids. Germline CDR1 reads SGHKS; CDR2 reads YYEKEE (reference sequence).